Below, 23 T cell receptor beta chains from the same sample are listed, as sequenced in a study of blood T cell repertoires in COVID-19. Assay: immunoSEQ multiplex PCR; the TCRdb copy retains only in-frame clones and omits some. The table has about 150,000 clones, about nine tenths seen once; the top ten hold 2% to 2.5%. The sample consisted of peripheral blood. The receptors here all came from a man aged 50-60 years with active COVID-19.

The chain couples TRBV11-1 to TRBJ1-1; D unresolved. This CDR3 comprises 12 residues. CDR1 and CDR2 (germline): SGHAT, FQDESV (reference sequence). Trimming removed 8 bases at V and 4 bases at J, with 11 bases between. The CDR3 here is CASREPGTEAFF. The CDR3 bases are TGTGCCAGCCGAGAGCCGGGCACTGAAGCTTTCTTT. The full variable domain, its missing parts supplied by reference TRBV11-1 and TRBJ1-1, is EAEVAQSPRYKITEKSQAVAFWCDPISGHATLYWYRQILGQGPELLVQFQDESVVDDSQLPKDRFSAERLKGVDSTLKIQPAELGDSAMYLCASREPGTEAFFGQGTRLTVV.

This sequence joins TRBV5-4 and TRBJ1-1, with 7 bases fitting TRBD1. The V and J ends lost 4 bases and 1 base, in that order; junction bases with no gene match: 7. This CDR3 spans 15 amino acids. In germline, CDR1 is SGHNT, CDR2 YYREEE (reference sequence). The CDR3 nucleotides read TGTGCCAGCAGCCCCGACAGGGTCCGGAACACTGAAGCTTTCTTT. It encodes CASSPDRVRNTEAFF.

The chain is built from TRBV6-5 and TRBJ1-1; 9 nucleotides match TRBD1. Germline V gene lookup returns CDR1 MNHEY and CDR2 SVGAGI. This CDR3 has 15 amino acids. The J segment lost 1 base and the V segment lost 6 bases, leaving 6 bases of the junction unmatched. CDR3: CASSSQGAGNTEAFF. For the CDR3, the DNA is TGTGCCAGCAGCTCACAGGGGGCTGGGAACACTGAAGCTTTCTTT.

The V call is TRBV6-6, the J call TRBJ2-7, with 8 bases fitting TRBD2. The CDR3 spans 15 residues. J lost 0 bases, V lost 6 bases, and 7 bases had no gene match. Germline V gene sequence: CDR1 MNHNY, CDR2 SVGAGI (reference sequence). The CDR3 nucleotides read TGTGCCAGCAGACCTACTAGCGGAAGCTCCTACGAGCAGTACTTC. Protein sequence: CASRPTSGSSYEQYF.

The chain links TRBV7-2 to TRBJ1-2; 8 nucleotides line up with TRBD1. The J segment lost 5 bases and the V segment lost 5 bases, leaving 13 bases of the junction unmatched. The CDR3 spans 16 residues. The germline V gene has CDR1 SGHTA and CDR2 FQGNSA. The CDR3 loop is CASSAAGGQGHYGYTF. CDR3 DNA: TGTGCCAGCAGCGCAGCAGGCGGACAGGGTCATTATGGCTACACCTTC.

The CDR3 DNA follows: TGTGCCAGCAGCCCGCGGGGGGGCAGTAACACCGGGGAGCTGTTTTTT. This sequence encodes CASSPRGGSNTGELFF. The J gene is TRBJ2-2, the V gene TRBV11-2, with TRBD2 matching over 9 bases. The CDR3 sequence is 16 residues long. V was pared by 5 bases and J by 2 bases, with 6 bases of the junction left unmatched. From germline, CDR1 is SGHAT and CDR2 FQNNGV.

This sequence joins TRBV15 and TRBJ2-3; D not resolved. CDR1 and CDR2 (germline): LNHNV, YYDKDF (reference sequence). The CDR3 consists of 14 residues. V dropped 1 base and J dropped 0 bases, with 5 bases sitting between them. This CDR3 is CATSRGRSTDTQYF. DNA of the CDR3: TGTGCCACCAGCAGAGGGCGGAGCACAGATACGCAGTATTTT.

V is TRBV6-5 and J is TRBJ2-3; possibly TRBD2 for D (7 bases). The CDR3 spans 15 residues. Between the trimmed V and J ends, which lost 11 bases and 4 bases, there was a span of 22 bases. From germline, CDR1 is MNHEY and CDR2 SVGAGI. As DNA, the CDR3 is TGTGCCTCCTCAGGGAGGGGGGGGGTGGCAGATACGCAGTATTTT. This codes for CASSGRGGVADTQYF.

V and J are TRBV7-9 and TRBJ1-2; 7 nucleotides match TRBD1. The CDR3 is 15 residues long. V lost 2 bases to trimming and J lost 2 bases; unmatched junction nucleotides: 5. Germline V CDR1 and CDR2: SEHNR, FQNEAQ (reference sequence). The CDR3 loop reads CASSLLTGLNYGYTF. CDR3 sequence (DNA): TGTGCCAGCAGCTTACTGACAGGGCTGAACTATGGCTACACCTTC.

The chain has TRBV5-6 and TRBJ1-1; D possibly corresponds to TRBD1 (5 bases). The CDR3 runs 16 residues. Germline CDR1 reads SGHDT; CDR2 reads YYEEEE. V lost 0 bases to trimming and J lost 8 bases, with 20 bases between them. The CDR3 DNA reads TGTGCCAGCAGCTTGGATATGAGGAGTACGGGACTCGAAGCTTTCTTT. This codes for CASSLDMRSTGLEAFF.

V gene TRBV4-1 combines with J gene TRBJ2-5; TRBD1 matches at 7 bases. The V gene's germline CDR1 is MGHRA and CDR2 YSYEKL. The CDR3 consists of 13 residues. Trimming took 4 bases from V and 4 from J; bases not matched to a gene: 3. The CDR3 DNA reads TGCGCCAGCAGCCTAGGGGGCGGAGAGACCCAGTACTTC. Its translation: CASSLGGGETQYF.

The genes are TRBV10-3 and TRBJ2-3; tentatively, D is TRBD2 (6 bases). CDR1 is ENHRY, CDR2 SYGVKD, per germline. V lost 6 bases and J lost 1, with 8 bases in between. This CDR3 has 13 amino acids. The CDR3 sequence is CAIRERGTDTQYF. For the CDR3, the DNA is TGTGCCATCAGAGAGCGGGGCACAGATACGCAGTATTTT.

This chain links TRBV30 with TRBJ1-2; 7 nucleotides match TRBD1. The CDR3 loop spans 12 amino acids. The ends lost 3 bases at V and 4 bases at J; junction bases unmatched: 2. CDR1 GTSNPN and CDR2 SVGIG come from the germline V gene (reference sequence). The CDR3 DNA reads TGTGCCTGGAGACAGGGGTCCTATGGCTACACCTTC. This encodes CAWRQGSYGYTF.

The chain links TRBV2 to TRBJ2-7; 8 positions agree with TRBD1. V lost 8 bases to trimming and J lost 2 bases; unmatched junction nucleotides: 8. The CDR3 has 14 residues. Germline CDR1 reads SNHLY; CDR2 reads FYNNEI. The CDR3 DNA reads as TGTGCCAGCGGCACAGGGGGAAACACCTACGAGCAGTACTTC. It specifies CASGTGGNTYEQYF.

The chain joins TRBV4-1 to TRBJ2-2; the D is unclear. The CDR3 runs to 15 residues. Trimming removed 5 bases from V and 5 bases from J, with 15 bases in between. Germline loops: CDR1 MGHRA, CDR2 YSYEKL. The DNA of the CDR3 is TGCGCCAGCAGCACCGATCGCATACAGACCGGGGAGCTGTTTTTT. Residues: CASSTDRIQTGELFF.

The chain is built from TRBV7-2 and TRBJ1-2; D is perhaps TRBD1 (5 bases). V gave up 5 bases and J gave up 0 bases, with 13 bases separating them. CDR1 SGHTA and CDR2 FQGNSA come from the germline V gene. The CDR3 is made up of 15 amino acids. Here the CDR3 DNA reads TGTGCCAGCAGCCTCAGGGTGGCGACTAACTATGGCTACACCTTC. As protein: CASSLRVATNYGYTF.

This chain connects TRBV6-5 to TRBJ1-1; D remains ambiguous. Germline V gene sequence: CDR1 MNHEY, CDR2 SVGAGI. The V end was cut by 3 bases, the J end by 4 bases, with 9 bases between. The CDR3 runs to 13 residues. As DNA, the CDR3 is TGTGCCAGCAGTTATTCCCCGAGCACTGAAGCTTTCTTT. Residues: CASSYSPSTEAFF.

The rearrangement uses TRBV6-2 or TRBV6-3 and TRBJ1-1; maybe TRBD1 (6 bases). V shed 0 bases and J shed 5 bases, with 10 bases lying between them. CDR3 length: 14 residues. Germline CDR1 reads MNHEY; CDR2 reads SVGEGT. The CDR3 protein is CASSYSSGVTEAFF. CDR3 DNA: TGTGCCAGCAGTTACTCGTCAGGGGTGACTGAAGCTTTCTTT.

The rearrangement links TRBV5-1 to TRBJ2-3, with 7 bases fitting TRBD1. This CDR3 region has 17 residues. Losses at the gene ends were 3 bases for V and 1 base for J; bases not matched to a gene: 11. Germline V gene data show CDR1 as SGHRS and CDR2 as YFSETQ. CDR3 region: CASSSGQAQIGTDTQYF. The CDR3 nucleotides read TGCGCCAGCAGCTCCGGACAGGCTCAGATTGGCACAGATACGCAGTATTTT.

The CDR3 sequence is CASSIVRQRNEKLFF. CDR3 DNA sequence: TGTGCCAGTAGTATAGTTCGTCAGCGGAATGAAAAACTGTTTTTT. This chain uses TRBV19 with TRBJ1-4; D remains unclear. This CDR3 has 15 residues. The germline V gene encodes CDR1 LNHDA and CDR2 SQIVND (reference sequence). V lost 1 base, J lost 5 bases, and 11 bases lay in between.

V is TRBV6-5 and J is TRBJ1-4; no reliable D call. This CDR3 region has 11 residues. V lost 6 bases, J lost 4 bases, and 3 bases lay in between. Germline-derived CDR1 and CDR2 are MNHEY and SVGAGI. The CDR3 DNA reads as TGTGCCAGCAGACATAATGAAAAACTGTTTTTT. Translation: CASRHNEKLFF.

The chain uses TRBV6-6 and TRBJ1-2; D possibly corresponds to TRBD1 (6 bases). Germline-derived CDR1 and CDR2 are MNHNY and SVGAGI (reference sequence). The ends were cut back, 2 bases at V and 5 bases at J, with 15 bases in the middle. The CDR3 contains 15 residues. The CDR3 here is CASSYTTGTPYGYTF. The CDR3 DNA follows: TGTGCCAGCAGTTACACAACCGGGACACCGTATGGCTACACCTTC.

The CDR3 bases are TGTGCCAGCAGCCCGCTCTCGACAGGGGAAGCTTTCTTT. Encoded protein: CASSPLSTGEAFF. The rearrangement links TRBV14 to TRBJ1-1, with 7 bases matching TRBD1. The CDR3 extends over 13 amino acids. Germline V gene data show CDR1 as SGHDN and CDR2 as FVKESK. J was trimmed by 8 bases and V by 4 bases; bases with no gene match: 7.